Each of the 11 T cell receptor beta chains below was sequenced from the same sample in a study of T cell changes during pregnancy in multiple sclerosis. Repertoires were generated with immunoSEQ multiplex PCR, while TCRdb's copy carries only in-frame clones and drops some. The sample has 70,000 to 80,000 clones, approximately 92% seen once. This material consisted of peripheral blood, taken in the first trimester of pregnancy. The source is a female donor with multiple sclerosis, enrolled in a pregnancy study.

This clone appeared a single time. The chain's CDR3 is CAWSVQDSYSNQPQHF. CDR3 in DNA: TGTGCCTGGAGTGTACAGGACAGTTATAGCAATCAGCCCCAGCATTTT. V and J are TRBV30 and TRBJ1-5; a possible D gene is TRBD1 (6 bases). The V and J ends lost 0 bases and 0 bases respectively, with 12 bases between them. Germline CDR1 reads GTSNPN; CDR2 reads SVGIG (reference sequence). The CDR3 loop spans 16 amino acids. Filled out from reference TRBV30 and TRBJ1-5, the complete variable domain reads SQTIHQWPATLVQPVGSPLSLECTVEGTSNPNLYWYRQAAGRGLQLLFYSVGIGQISSEVPQNLSASRPQDRQFILSSKKLLLSDSGFYLCAWSVQDSYSNQPQHFGDGTRLSIL.

This rearrangement joins TRBV7-3 to TRBJ2-7, with D possibly TRBD1 on 6 matching bases. Between the trimmed V and J ends, which lost 5 bases and 7 bases, there was a span of 12 bases. The CDR3 totals 12 residues. From germline, CDR1 is SGHTA and CDR2 FQGTGA. Written as DNA, the CDR3 is TGTGCCAGCAGCGCCACAGGGAGTGAGCAGTACTTC. Protein sequence: CASSATGSEQYF. The full variable domain, its missing parts supplied by reference TRBV7-3 and TRBJ2-7, is GAGVSQTPSNKVTEKGKYVELRCDPISGHTALYWYRQSLGQGPEFLIYFQGTGAADDSGLPNDRFFAVRPEGSVSTLKIQRTERGDSAVYLCASSATGSEQYFGPGTRLTVT.

In its sample, this clone was seen once. The chain joins TRBV7-2 to TRBJ1-4; TRBD1 aligns across 10 bases. This CDR3 has 16 residues. The V gene's germline CDR1 is SGHTA and CDR2 FQGNSA. V lost 5 bases to trimming and J lost 6 bases; unmatched junction nucleotides: 9. The CDR3 spells CASSQTRQGAYEKLFF. In nucleotides, the CDR3 is TGTGCCAGCAGCCAGACCCGACAGGGGGCGTATGAAAAACTGTTTTTT.

The chain has TRBV27 and TRBJ1-5, with 8 nucleotides matching TRBD1. The junction had 9 bases not matched to a gene; V was cut back by 8 bases and J by 0 bases. Germline V gene data show CDR1 as MNHEY and CDR2 as SMNVEV (reference sequence). The CDR3 has 16 residues. The CDR3 DNA is TGTGCCAGCGCGGGGACAGGCGATTATAGCAATCAGCCCCAGCATTTT. Translation gives CASAGTGDYSNQPQHF.

This clone was observed a handful of times. The J gene is TRBJ1-6, the V gene TRBV13, with a possible D match to TRBD1 (5 bases). This CDR3 comprises 14 residues. The ends were cut back, 3 bases at V and 7 bases at J, with 10 bases in the middle. The V gene's germline CDR1 is PRHDT and CDR2 FYEKMQ (reference sequence). The CDR3 sequence: CASSFRDSNSPLHF. The CDR3 DNA follows: TGTGCCAGCAGCTTCCGGGACTCAAATTCACCCCTCCACTTT. Filled out from reference TRBV13 and TRBJ1-6, the complete variable domain reads AAGVIQSPRHLIKEKRETATLKCYPIPRHDTVYWYQQGPGQDPQFLISFYEKMQSDKGSIPDRFSAQQFSDYHSELNMSSLELGDSALYFCASSFRDSNSPLHFGNGTRLTVT.

This chain uses TRBV19 with TRBJ2-5, with 8 bases identical to TRBD2. Trimming cost V 5 bases and J 2 bases; bases outside gene matches: 4. This CDR3 region has 14 residues. The germline V gene has CDR1 LNHDA and CDR2 SQIVND (reference sequence). As DNA, the CDR3 is TGTGCCAGTAGTCATGGACTAGCACAAGAGACCCAGTACTTC. It specifies CASSHGLAQETQYF.

The chain uses TRBV28 and TRBJ1-1; D unresolved. The CDR3 totals 15 residues. The germline V gene encodes CDR1 MDHEN and CDR2 SYDVKM. Trimming pared 6 bases from V and 3 bases from J, leaving 17 bases between. CDR3 in amino acids: CASRSISGLYTEAFF. The CDR3, as DNA: TGTGCCAGCAGGAGCATTTCGGGATTGTACACTGAAGCTTTCTTT. The complete variable domain, with remaining parts taken from reference TRBV28 and TRBJ1-1, reads DVKVTQSSRYLVKRTGEKVFLECVQDMDHENMFWYRQDPGLGLRLIYFSYDVKMKEKGDIPEGYSVSREKKERFSLILESASTNQTSMYLCASRSISGLYTEAFFGQGTRLTVV.

The chain employs TRBV5-6 and TRBJ2-1; 7 bases map to TRBD1. The V gene's germline CDR1 is SGHDT and CDR2 YYEEEE. Trimming cost V 2 bases and J 7 bases; bases outside gene matches: 9. CDR3 size: 15 residues. CDR3 in amino acids: CASSLHPGQLNEQFF. In DNA, the CDR3 is TGTGCCAGCAGCTTACACCCGGGACAGCTAAATGAGCAGTTCTTC. The entire variable domain, with the rest obtained from reference TRBV5-6 and TRBJ2-1, is as follows: DAGVTQSPTHLIKTRGQQVTLRCSPKSGHDTVSWYQQALGQGPQFIFQYYEEEERQRGNFPDRFSGHQFPNYSSELNVNALLLGDSALYLCASSLHPGQLNEQFFGPGTRLTVL.

This chain connects TRBV15 to TRBJ2-5; perhaps TRBD2 as D (5 bases). Trimming stripped 3 bases from V and 3 bases from J, with 17 bases between. CDR1 and CDR2 from the germline V gene are LNHNV and YYDKDF (reference sequence). The CDR3 loop spans 16 amino acids. CDR3 in amino acids: CATSRGETLSKETQYF. For the CDR3, the DNA is TGTGCCACCAGCAGGGGAGAGACGTTGTCCAAAGAGACCCAGTACTTC.

V gene TRBV7-9 combines with J gene TRBJ2-3; 7 bases agree with TRBD2. From germline, CDR1 is SEHNR and CDR2 FQNEAQ (reference sequence). J gave up 6 bases and V 3 bases, and 6 bases lay outside the gene matches. CDR3 length: 14 amino acids. The CDR3 DNA reads as TGTGCCAGCAGCTTGTTAGCGGGCCGGGATACGCAGTATTTT. Translation: CASSLLAGRDTQYF.

This clone was recorded once. This rearrangement joins TRBV9 to TRBJ2-5, with TRBD2 identical over 10 bases. J lost 5 bases, V lost 4 bases, and 11 bases had no gene match. The CDR3 runs to 16 residues. Germline V lookup: CDR1 SGDLS, CDR2 YYNGEE. The CDR3 DNA sequence: TGTGCCAGCAGCCAGTCTAGCGGGAGAGTTGGGGAGACCCAGTACTTC. Residues: CASSQSSGRVGETQYF.